Listed here is a single T cell receptor beta chain. Antigen specificity is unknown. The CDR3 runs 15 residues. V was trimmed by 2 bases and J by 2 bases, leaving 13 bases between them. Germline V gene data show CDR1 as SGHRS and CDR2 as YFSETQ. This entry is derived from a study of T cell responses to AZD1222 COVID-19 vaccine. Findings and limits, study-wide: Donor demographics were predominantly white British with a female majority; clonal diversity may be underestimated. Sampling captured repertoires only after the peak T cell response. The number of AZD1222 recipients seropositive at baseline was only 5 to 7. Breadth and depth of Spike-specific TCRs rose after two AZD1222 doses.

The protocol was immunoSEQ multiplex PCR, while the TCRdb copy is restricted to in-frame clones and leaves out a portion. The data contain 95,000 to 100,000 clones, 88% of them singletons. The sequencing used peripheral blood, collected 28 days after the second AZD1222 dose. J is TRBJ1-2 and V is TRBV5-1; D not resolved. The sequence was collected from an adult who received the AZD1222 COVID-19 vaccine. The CDR3 here is CASSFDIQENYGYTF. The CDR3 DNA is TGCGCCAGCAGCTTCGATATTCAGGAGAACTATGGCTACACCTTC.